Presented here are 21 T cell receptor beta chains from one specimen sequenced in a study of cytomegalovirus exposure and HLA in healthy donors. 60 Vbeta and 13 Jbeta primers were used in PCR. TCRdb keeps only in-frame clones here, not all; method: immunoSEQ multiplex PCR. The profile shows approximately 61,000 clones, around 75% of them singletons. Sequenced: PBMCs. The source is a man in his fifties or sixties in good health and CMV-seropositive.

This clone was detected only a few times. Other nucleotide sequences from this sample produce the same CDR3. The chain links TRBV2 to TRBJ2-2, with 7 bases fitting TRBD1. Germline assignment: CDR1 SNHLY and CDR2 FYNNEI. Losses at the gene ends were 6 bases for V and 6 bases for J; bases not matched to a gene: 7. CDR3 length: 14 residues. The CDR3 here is CASSNRGSAGELFF. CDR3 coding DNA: TGTGCCAGCAGCAACAGGGGAAGCGCCGGGGAGCTGTTTTTT.

The CDR3 DNA follows: TGTGCCAGCCCCGGGAGGGACGGAGCAGAAGAGCAGTACTTC. Encoded protein: CASPGRDGAEEQYF. This chain joins TRBV21-1 and TRBJ2-7; the table names TRBD2, a call not compared with the DNA. TRBV21-1 is noted as a pseudogene. CDR3 length: 14 residues.

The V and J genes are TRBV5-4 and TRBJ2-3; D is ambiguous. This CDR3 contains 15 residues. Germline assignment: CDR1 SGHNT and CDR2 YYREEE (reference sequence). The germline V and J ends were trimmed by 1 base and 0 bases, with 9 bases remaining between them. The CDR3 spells CASSLTVTSTDTQYF. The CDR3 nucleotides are TGTGCCAGCAGCTTGACGGTTACTAGCACAGATACGCAGTATTTT.

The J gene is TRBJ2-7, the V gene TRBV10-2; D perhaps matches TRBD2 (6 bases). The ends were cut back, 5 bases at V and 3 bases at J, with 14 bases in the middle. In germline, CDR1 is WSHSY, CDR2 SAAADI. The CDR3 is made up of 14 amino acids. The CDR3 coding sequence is TGCGCCAGCAGTTCCCCGGGAGTTGGCTACGAGCAGTACTTC. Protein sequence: CASSSPGVGYEQYF.

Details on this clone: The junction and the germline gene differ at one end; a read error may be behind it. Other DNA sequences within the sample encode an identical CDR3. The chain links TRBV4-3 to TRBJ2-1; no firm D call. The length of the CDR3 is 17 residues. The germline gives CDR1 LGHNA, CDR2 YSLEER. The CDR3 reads CDSSPDMIVLISNEQFF. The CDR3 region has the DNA TGCGACAGCAGCCCAGATATGATCGTACTCATCTCAAATGAGCAGTTCTTC.

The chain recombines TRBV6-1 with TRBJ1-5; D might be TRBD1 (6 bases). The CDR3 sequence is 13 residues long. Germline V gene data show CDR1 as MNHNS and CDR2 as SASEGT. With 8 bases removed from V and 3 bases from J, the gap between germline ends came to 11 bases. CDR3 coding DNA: TGTGCCAGCGTTAGGGGGAACAATCAGCCCCAGCATTTT. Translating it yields CASVRGNNQPQHF.

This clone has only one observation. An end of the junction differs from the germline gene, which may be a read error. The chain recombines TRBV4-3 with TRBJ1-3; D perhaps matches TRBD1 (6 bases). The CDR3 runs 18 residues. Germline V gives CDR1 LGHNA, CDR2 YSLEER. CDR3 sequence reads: CAISQDFGRGSSGNTIYF. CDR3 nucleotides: TGCGCCATCAGCCAAGATTTCGGGAGGGGGAGCTCTGGAAACACCATATATTTT.

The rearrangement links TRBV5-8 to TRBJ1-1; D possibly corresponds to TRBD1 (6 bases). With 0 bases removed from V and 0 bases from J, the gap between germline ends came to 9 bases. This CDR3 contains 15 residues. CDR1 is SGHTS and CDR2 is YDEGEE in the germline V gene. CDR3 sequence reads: CASSLEGQLNTEAFF. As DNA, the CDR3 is TGTGCCAGCAGCTTGGAAGGACAGCTGAACACTGAAGCTTTCTTT. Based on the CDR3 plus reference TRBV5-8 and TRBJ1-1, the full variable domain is EAGVTQSPTHLIKTRGQQATLRCSPISGHTSVYWYQQALGLGLQFLLWYDEGEERNRGNFPPRFSGRQFPNYSSELNVNALELEDSALYLCASSLEGQLNTEAFFGQGTRLTVV.

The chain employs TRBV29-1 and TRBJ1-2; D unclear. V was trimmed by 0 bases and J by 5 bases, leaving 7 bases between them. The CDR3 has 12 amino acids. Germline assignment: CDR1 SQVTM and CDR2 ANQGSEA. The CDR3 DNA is TGCAGCGTTGAAGATGGAGCATATGGCTACACCTTC. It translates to CSVEDGAYGYTF. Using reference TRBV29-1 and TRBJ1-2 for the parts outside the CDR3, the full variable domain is SAVISQKPSRDICQRGTSLTIQCQVDSQVTMMFWYRQQPGQSLTLIATANQGSEATYESGFVIDKFPISRPNLTFSTLTVSNMSPEDSSIYLCSVEDGAYGYTFGSGTRLTVV.

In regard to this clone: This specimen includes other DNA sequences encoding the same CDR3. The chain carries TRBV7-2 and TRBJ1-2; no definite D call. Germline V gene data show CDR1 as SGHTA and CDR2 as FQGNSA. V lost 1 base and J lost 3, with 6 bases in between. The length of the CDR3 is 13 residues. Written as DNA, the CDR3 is TGTGCCAGCAGCTTAGGCACGGACTATGGCTACACCTTC. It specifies CASSLGTDYGYTF.

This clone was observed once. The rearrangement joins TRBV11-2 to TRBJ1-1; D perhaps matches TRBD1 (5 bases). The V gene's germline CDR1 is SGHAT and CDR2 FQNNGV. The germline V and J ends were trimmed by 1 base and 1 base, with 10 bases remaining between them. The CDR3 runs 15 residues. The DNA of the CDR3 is TGTGCCAGCAGCTTAGTACAGGTTCAGAACACTGAAGCTTTCTTT. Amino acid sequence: CASSLVQVQNTEAFF.

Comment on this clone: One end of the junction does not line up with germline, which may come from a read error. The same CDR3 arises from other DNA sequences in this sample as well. CDR3 region: CASSRQQGAFQGRSEKLFF. As DNA, the CDR3 is TGTGCCAGTTCACGCCAGCAGGGGGCTTTTCAAGGTCGGAGTGAAAAACTGTTTTTT. V usage is TRBV18 and J usage is TRBJ1-4, with TRBD1 identical over 8 bases. The CDR3 is 19 residues long. Germline CDR1 and CDR2: KGHSH and LQKENI.

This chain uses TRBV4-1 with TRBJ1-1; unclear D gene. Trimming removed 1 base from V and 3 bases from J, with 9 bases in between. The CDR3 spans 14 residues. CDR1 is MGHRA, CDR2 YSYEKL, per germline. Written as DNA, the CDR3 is TGCGCCAGCAGCCAAGGAGCGGTGGACACTGAAGCTTTCTTT. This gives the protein CASSQGAVDTEAFF.

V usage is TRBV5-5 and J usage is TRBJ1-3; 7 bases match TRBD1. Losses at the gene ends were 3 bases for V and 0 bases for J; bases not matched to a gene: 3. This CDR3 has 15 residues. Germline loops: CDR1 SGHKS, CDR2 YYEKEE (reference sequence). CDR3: CASSSRQGSGNTIYF. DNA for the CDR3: TGTGCCAGCAGCTCCCGACAGGGCTCTGGAAACACCATATATTTT.

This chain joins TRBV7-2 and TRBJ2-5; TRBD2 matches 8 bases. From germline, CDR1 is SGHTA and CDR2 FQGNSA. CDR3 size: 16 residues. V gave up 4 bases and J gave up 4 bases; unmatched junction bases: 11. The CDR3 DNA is TGTGCCAGCAGCTGGAGGGTTAAACTAGCGGTAGAGACCCAGTACTTC. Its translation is CASSWRVKLAVETQYF.

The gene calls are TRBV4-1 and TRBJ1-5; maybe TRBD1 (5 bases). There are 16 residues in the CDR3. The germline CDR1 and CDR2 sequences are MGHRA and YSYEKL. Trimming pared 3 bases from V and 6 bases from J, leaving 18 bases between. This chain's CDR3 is CASSQVAGGGIQPQHF. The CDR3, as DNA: TGCGCCAGCAGCCAGGTCGCGGGGGGTGGCATTCAGCCCCAGCATTTT.

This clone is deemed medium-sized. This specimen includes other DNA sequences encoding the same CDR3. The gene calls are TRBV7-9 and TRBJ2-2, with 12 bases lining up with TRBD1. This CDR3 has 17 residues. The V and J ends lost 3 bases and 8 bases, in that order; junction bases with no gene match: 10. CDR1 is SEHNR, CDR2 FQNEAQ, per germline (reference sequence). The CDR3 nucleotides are TGTGCCAGCAGCTTTCGGGACAGGGGGCGCCTTTCGGGGGAGCTGTTTTTT. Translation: CASSFRDRGRLSGELFF.

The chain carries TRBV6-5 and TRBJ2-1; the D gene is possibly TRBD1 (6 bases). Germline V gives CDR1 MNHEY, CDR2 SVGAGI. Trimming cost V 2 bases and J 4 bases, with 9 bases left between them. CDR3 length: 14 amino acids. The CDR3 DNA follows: TGTGCCAGCAGTTACAGGGGGTATTACAATGAGCAGTTCTTC. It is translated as CASSYRGYYNEQFF.

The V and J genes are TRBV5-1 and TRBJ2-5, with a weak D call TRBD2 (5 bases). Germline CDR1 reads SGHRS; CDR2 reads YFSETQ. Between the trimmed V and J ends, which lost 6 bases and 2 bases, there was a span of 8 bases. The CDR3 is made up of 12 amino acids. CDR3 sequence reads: CASTADQETQYF. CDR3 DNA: TGCGCCAGCACAGCGGATCAAGAGACCCAGTACTTC.

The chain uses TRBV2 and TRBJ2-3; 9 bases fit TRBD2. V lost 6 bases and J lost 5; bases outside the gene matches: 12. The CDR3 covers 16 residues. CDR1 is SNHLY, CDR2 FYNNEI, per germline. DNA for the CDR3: TGTGCCAGCAGGGGACGGAGCGGGAGGTCGGTAGATACGCAGTATTTT. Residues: CASRGRSGRSVDTQYF.

CDR3 nucleotides: TGTGCCAGCAGCTTTTCGACAGGAGCACAAGAGACCCAGTACTTC. Translated, it gives CASSFSTGAQETQYF. The chain combines TRBV11-2 with TRBJ2-5; tentative D call: TRBD1 (6 bases). The CDR3 spans 15 residues. With 3 bases removed from V and 2 bases from J, the gap between germline ends came to 13 bases. CDR1 SGHAT and CDR2 FQNNGV come from the germline V gene.